The next 12 T cell receptor beta chains were all read from a single sample in a study of blood T cell repertoires in COVID-19. Profiling relied on immunoSEQ multiplex PCR, and the TCRdb table lists in-frame clones only, not all of them. The data show fewer than 250,000 clones, 88% seen once. Sequenced: peripheral blood. The receptors originated from a man in his 70s with acute or convalescent COVID-19.

This chain joins TRBV27 and TRBJ2-2; D remains ambiguous. The CDR3 loop spans 12 amino acids. Germline values: CDR1 MNHEY, CDR2 SMNVEV (reference sequence). Trimming took off 1 base at V and 8 bases at J, with 5 bases between the two ends. The CDR3 DNA sequence: TGTGCCAGCAGTTTATGGGCGGGGGAGCTGTTTTTT. This gives the protein CASSLWAGELFF.

This CDR3 is CAWRVTHYNSPLHF. The CDR3 DNA is TGTGCCTGGAGAGTGACACACTATAATTCACCCCTCCACTTT. The chain is built from TRBV30 and TRBJ1-6; D call uncertain. Trimming removed 3 bases from V and 3 bases from J, with 9 bases in between. Germline CDR1 is GTSNPN and CDR2 is SVGIG (reference sequence). The CDR3 consists of 14 residues. The variable domain in full, with the rest retrieved from reference TRBV30 and TRBJ1-6, is SQTIHQWPATLVQPVGSPLSLECTVEGTSNPNLYWYRQAAGRGLQLLFYSVGIGQISSEVPQNLSASRPQDRQFILSSKKLLLSDSGFYLCAWRVTHYNSPLHFGNGTRLTVT.

V and J are TRBV2 and TRBJ1-1, with no clear D. The V gene's germline CDR1 is SNHLY and CDR2 FYNNEI. This CDR3 spans 11 amino acids. The germline V and J ends were trimmed by 7 bases and 3 bases, with 6 bases remaining between them. This chain's CDR3 is CASIRDTEAFF. The CDR3 DNA reads as TGTGCCAGCATTCGGGACACTGAAGCTTTCTTT.

The chain uses TRBV5-1 and TRBJ1-1, with D maybe TRBD1 (5 bases). Per germline, CDR1 SGHRS and CDR2 YFSETQ. The CDR3 totals 14 residues. Trimming cost V 5 bases and J 4 bases, with 15 bases left between them. In DNA, the CDR3 is TGCGCCAGCAGTGGGACCAACGGGGGCACTGAAGCTTTCTTT. It translates to CASSGTNGGTEAFF.

The chain carries TRBV11-3 and TRBJ2-1; 11 nucleotides agree with TRBD1. V lost 4 bases and J lost 4; bases outside the gene matches: 3. The CDR3 consists of 15 residues. Germline V gene data show CDR1 as SGHNT and CDR2 as YENEEA. In DNA, the CDR3 is TGTGCCAGCAGCTCCCGGGACAGGGGGTACAATGAGCAGTTCTTC. Protein sequence: CASSSRDRGYNEQFF.

The rearrangement links TRBV5-1 to TRBJ1-2; D call uncertain. The CDR3 spans 13 residues. Germline CDR1 and CDR2: SGHRS and YFSETQ. V dropped 0 bases and J dropped 7 bases, with 10 bases sitting between them. CDR3 in DNA: TGCGCCAGCAGCTTGGGCAATGGAGCTGGCTACACCTTC. This translates into CASSLGNGAGYTF. The full variable domain, with the rest looked up from reference TRBV5-1 and TRBJ1-2, is KAGVTQTPRYLIKTRGQQVTLSCSPISGHRSVSWYQQTPGQGLQFLFEYFSETQRNKGNFPGRFSGRQFSNSRSEMNVSTLELGDSALYLCASSLGNGAGYTFGSGTRLTVV.

The gene calls are TRBV10-3 and TRBJ2-7, with TRBD1 as a possible D gene (6 bases). The CDR3 extends over 11 amino acids. With 10 bases removed from V and 5 bases from J, the gap between germline ends came to 12 bases. Per germline, CDR1 ENHRY and CDR2 SYGVKD. The CDR3 coding sequence is TGTGCCACCACAGGGCAGGACGAGCAGTACTTC. Translated, it gives CATTGQDEQYF.

This CDR3 is CASSIAAGVPNEQFF. The CDR3 DNA sequence: TGTGCCAGTAGTATAGCAGCGGGAGTACCGAATGAGCAGTTCTTC. The genes are TRBV19 and TRBJ2-1, with 8 bases aligning to TRBD2. Per germline, CDR1 LNHDA and CDR2 SQIVND (reference sequence). The CDR3 contains 15 residues. With V trimmed by 1 base and J by 7 bases, 6 bases remained unmatched.

This clone was seen a handful of times. This chain uses TRBV3-1 (or the pseudogene TRBV3-2) with TRBJ2-5; TRBD2 matches 8 bases. The length of the CDR3 is 15 residues. Germline V gene data show CDR1 as LGHDT and CDR2 as YNNKEL (reference sequence). The junction had 4 bases not matched to a gene; V was cut back by 4 bases and J by 0 bases. The CDR3 reads CASSLASGYQETQYF. CDR3 sequence (DNA): TGTGCCAGCAGCCTGGCTAGCGGGTACCAAGAGACCCAGTACTTC.

The chain joins TRBV15 to TRBJ1-2; 9 bases align to TRBD1. V trimming: 5 bases; J trimming: 8 bases; junction bases outside the gene matches: 9. Germline assignment: CDR1 LNHNV and CDR2 YYDKDF (reference sequence). This CDR3 spans 14 amino acids. Written as DNA, the CDR3 is TGTGCCACCAGCCCCGACAGGGGGACGGGCGGCTACACCTTC. Its translation is CATSPDRGTGGYTF.

V is TRBV5-6 and J is TRBJ1-5; D gene unclear. The germline CDR1 and CDR2 sequences are SGHDT and YYEEEE. The CDR3 totals 15 residues. Trimming pared 1 base from V and 0 bases from J, leaving 8 bases between. The chain's CDR3 is CASSLSGYSNQPQHF. The CDR3 nucleotides are TGTGCCAGCAGCTTGTCAGGCTATAGCAATCAGCCCCAGCATTTT.

The chain uses TRBV19 and TRBJ2-1; 12 bases line up with TRBD2. V shed 4 bases and J 8 bases; nucleotides not matched to a gene: 6. Germline V gene sequence: CDR1 LNHDA, CDR2 SQIVND (reference sequence). This CDR3 spans 15 amino acids. The CDR3 coding sequence is TGTGCCAGTAGTAGCTGGGCTAGCGGGAGGGATGAGCAGTTCTTC. Residues: CASSSWASGRDEQFF.